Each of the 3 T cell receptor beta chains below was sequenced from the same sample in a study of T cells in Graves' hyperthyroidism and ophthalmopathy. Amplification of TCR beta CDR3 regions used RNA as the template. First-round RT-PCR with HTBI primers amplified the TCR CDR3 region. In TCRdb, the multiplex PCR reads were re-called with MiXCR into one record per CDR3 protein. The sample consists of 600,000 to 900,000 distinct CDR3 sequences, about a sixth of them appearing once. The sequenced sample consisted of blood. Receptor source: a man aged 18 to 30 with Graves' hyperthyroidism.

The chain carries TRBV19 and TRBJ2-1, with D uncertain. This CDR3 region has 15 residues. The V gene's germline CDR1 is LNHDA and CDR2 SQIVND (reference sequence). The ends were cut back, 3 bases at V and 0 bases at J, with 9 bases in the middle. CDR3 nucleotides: TGTGCCAGTAGTATGGGGTTTCGCTCCTACAATGAGCAGTTCTTC. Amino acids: CASSMGFRSYNEQFF.

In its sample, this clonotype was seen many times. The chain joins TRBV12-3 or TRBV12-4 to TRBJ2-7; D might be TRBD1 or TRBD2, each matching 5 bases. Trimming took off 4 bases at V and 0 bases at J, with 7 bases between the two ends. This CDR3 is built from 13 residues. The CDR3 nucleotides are TGTGCCAGCAGTTGGGACGTCTCCTACGAGCAGTACTTC. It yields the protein CASSWDVSYEQYF.

CDR3 sequence reads: CASSYSRSEDEQYF. The DNA of the CDR3 is TGTGCCAGCAGTTACTCGAGGTCGGAGGACGAGCAGTACTTC. This chain connects TRBV6-6 to TRBJ2-7; tentative D call: TRBD2 (5 bases). Germline V lookup: CDR1 MNHNY, CDR2 SVGAGI (reference sequence). Trimming removed 0 bases from V and 5 bases from J, with 11 bases in between. The CDR3 totals 14 residues.